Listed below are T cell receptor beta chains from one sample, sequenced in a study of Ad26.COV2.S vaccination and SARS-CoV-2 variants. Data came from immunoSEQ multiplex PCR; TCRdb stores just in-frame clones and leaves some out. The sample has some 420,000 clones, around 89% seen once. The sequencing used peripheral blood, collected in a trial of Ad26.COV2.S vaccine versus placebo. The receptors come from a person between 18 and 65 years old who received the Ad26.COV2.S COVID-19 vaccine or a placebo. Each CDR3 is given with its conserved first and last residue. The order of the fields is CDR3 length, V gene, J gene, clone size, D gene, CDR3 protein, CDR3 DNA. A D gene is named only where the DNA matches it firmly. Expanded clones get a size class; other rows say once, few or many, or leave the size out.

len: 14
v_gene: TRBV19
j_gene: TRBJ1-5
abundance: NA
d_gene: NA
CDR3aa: CASTLYRASQPQHF
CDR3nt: TGTGCCAGTACCCTCTACAGGGCTTCTCAGCCCCAGCATTTT

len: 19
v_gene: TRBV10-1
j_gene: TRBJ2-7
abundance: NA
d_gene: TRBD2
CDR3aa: CARELEGIGGGPSHYEQYF
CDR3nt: TGCGCCAGGGAGCTGGAAGGAATAGGCGGGGGGCCATCTCACTACGAGCAGTACTTC

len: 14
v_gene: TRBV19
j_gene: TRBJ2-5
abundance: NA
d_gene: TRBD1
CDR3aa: CASSIPGQSKTQYF
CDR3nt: TGTGCCAGTAGTATCCCGGGACAGTCAAAGACCCAGTACTTC

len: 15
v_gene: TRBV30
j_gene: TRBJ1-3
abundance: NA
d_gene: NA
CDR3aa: CAWSVKRGTGNTIYF
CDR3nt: TGTGCCTGGAGCGTCAAGAGGGGTACTGGAAACACCATATATTTT

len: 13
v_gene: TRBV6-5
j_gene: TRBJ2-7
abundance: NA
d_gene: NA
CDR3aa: CASNPTSSYEQYF
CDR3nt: TGTGCCAGCAATCCCACCTCCTCCTACGAGCAGTACTTC

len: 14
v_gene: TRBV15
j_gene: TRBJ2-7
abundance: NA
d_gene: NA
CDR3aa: CATSQTGYTYEQYF
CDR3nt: TGTGCCACCAGCCAGACAGGTTATACCTACGAGCAGTACTTC

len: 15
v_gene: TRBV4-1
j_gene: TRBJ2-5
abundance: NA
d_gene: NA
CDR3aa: CASSPKFGTEETQYF
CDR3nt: TGCGCCAGCAGCCCGAAATTCGGGACGGAAGAGACCCAGTACTTC

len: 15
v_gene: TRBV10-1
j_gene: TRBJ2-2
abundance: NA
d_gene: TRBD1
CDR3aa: CASSPDRGSTGELFF
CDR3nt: TGCGCCAGCAGTCCGGACAGGGGGTCCACCGGGGAGCTGTTTTTT

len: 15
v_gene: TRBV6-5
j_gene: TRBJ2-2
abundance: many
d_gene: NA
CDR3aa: CASTQQAGNAGELFF
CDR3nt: TGTGCCAGCACCCAGCAGGCAGGGAATGCCGGGGAGCTGTTTTTT

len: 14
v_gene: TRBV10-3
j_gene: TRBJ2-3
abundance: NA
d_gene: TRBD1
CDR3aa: CAIRGQGARNTQYF
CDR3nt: TGTGCCATCAGGGGACAGGGGGCGCGGAATACGCAGTATTTT

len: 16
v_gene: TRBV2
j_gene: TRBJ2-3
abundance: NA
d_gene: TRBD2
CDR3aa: CASGGAGGLRTDTQYF
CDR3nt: TGTGCCAGCGGCGGAGCGGGGGGCCTGCGCACAGATACGCAGTATTTT

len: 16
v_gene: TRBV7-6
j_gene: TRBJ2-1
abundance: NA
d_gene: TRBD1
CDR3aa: CASSLTRQGVHNEQFF
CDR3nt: TGTGCCAGCAGCTTAACCCGGCAGGGGGTTCACAATGAGCAGTTCTTC

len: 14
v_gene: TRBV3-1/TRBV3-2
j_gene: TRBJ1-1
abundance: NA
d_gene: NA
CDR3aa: CASTPQGRAVQAFF
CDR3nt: TGTGCCAGCACCCCCCAGGGACGTGCTGTTCAGGCTTTCTTT

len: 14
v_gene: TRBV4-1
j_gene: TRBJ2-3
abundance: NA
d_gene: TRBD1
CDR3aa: CASRRQGGTDTQYF
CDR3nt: TGCGCCAGCAGAAGACAGGGTGGGACAGATACGCAGTATTTT

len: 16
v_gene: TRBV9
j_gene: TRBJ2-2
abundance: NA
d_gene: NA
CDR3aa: CASSVGGSTNTGELFF
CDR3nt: TGTGCCAGCAGCGTAGGGGGGAGCACGAACACCGGGGAGCTGTTTTTT

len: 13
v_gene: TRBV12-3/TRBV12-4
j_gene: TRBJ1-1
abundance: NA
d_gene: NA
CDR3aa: CASSFLGTTEAFF
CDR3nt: TGTGCCAGCAGTTTTCTGGGGACCACTGAAGCTTTCTTT

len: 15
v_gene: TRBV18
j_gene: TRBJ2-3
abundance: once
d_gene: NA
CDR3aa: CASSPGGGRTDTQYF
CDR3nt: TGTGCCAGCTCACCTGGAGGGGGACGCACAGATACGCAGTATTTT

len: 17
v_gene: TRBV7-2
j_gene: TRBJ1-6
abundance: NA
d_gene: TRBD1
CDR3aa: CASSPRGGQGYNSPLHF
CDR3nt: TGTGCCAGCAGCCCCCGGGGTGGACAGGGCTATAATTCACCCCTCCACTTT

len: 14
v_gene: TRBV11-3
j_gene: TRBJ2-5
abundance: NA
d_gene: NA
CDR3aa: CASSLGSFEETQYF
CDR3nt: TGTGCCAGCAGCTTGGGTAGTTTTGAAGAGACCCAGTACTTC

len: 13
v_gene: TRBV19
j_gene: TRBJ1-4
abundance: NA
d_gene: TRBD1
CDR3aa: CASSITGGEKLFF
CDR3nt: TGTGCCAGTAGTATAACAGGGGGTGAAAAACTGTTTTTT

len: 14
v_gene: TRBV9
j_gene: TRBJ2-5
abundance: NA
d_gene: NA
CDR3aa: CASSGAGVKETQYF
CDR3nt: TGTGCCAGCAGCGGGGCCGGGGTCAAAGAGACCCAGTACTTC

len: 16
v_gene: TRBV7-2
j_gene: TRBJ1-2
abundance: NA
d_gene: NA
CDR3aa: CASSLRFSGEKDGYTF
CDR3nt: TGTGCCAGCAGCTTACGGTTCTCGGGGGAAAAGGATGGCTACACCTTC

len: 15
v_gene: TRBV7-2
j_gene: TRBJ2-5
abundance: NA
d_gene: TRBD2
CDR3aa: CASSPPGPGGETQYF
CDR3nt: TGTGCCAGCAGCCCCCCCGGTCCGGGGGGGGAGACCCAGTACTTC

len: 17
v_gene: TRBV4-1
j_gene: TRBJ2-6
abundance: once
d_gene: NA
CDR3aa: CASSQDRALSGANVLTF
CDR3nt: TGCGCCAGCAGCCAAGACAGGGCCCTCTCTGGGGCCAACGTCCTGACTTTC

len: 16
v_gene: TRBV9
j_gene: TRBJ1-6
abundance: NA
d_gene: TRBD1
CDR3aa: CASSPTQGDGNSPLHF
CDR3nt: TGTGCCAGCAGCCCTACCCAGGGGGATGGTAATTCACCCCTCCACTTT

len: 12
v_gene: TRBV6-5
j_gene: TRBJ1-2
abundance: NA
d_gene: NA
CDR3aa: CASSSRGRGYTF
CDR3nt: TGTGCCAGCAGTTCCAGAGGGAGGGGCTACACCTTC

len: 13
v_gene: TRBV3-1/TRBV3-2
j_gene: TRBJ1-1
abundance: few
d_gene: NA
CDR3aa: CASSYGQNTEAFF
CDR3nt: TGTGCCAGCAGCTATGGACAGAACACTGAAGCTTTCTTT

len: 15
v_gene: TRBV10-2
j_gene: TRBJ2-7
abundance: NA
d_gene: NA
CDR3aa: CASRDLLVPSYEQYF
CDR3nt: TGCGCCAGCAGGGACCTTCTTGTCCCGTCCTACGAGCAGTACTTC

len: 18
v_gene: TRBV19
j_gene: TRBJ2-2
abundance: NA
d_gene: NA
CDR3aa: CASSIRGSRTANTGELFF
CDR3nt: TGTGCCAGTAGTATAAGGGGGTCCCGGACAGCTAACACCGGGGAGCTGTTTTTT

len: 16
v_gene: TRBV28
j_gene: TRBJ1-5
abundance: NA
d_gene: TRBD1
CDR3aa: CASSLSTGYSNQPQHF
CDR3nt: TGTGCCAGCAGTTTGTCGACAGGGTATAGCAATCAGCCCCAGCATTTT

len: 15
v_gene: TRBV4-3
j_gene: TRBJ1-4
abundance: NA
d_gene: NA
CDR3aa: CASSQDITMLEKLFF
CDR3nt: TGCGCCAGCAGCCAAGATATAACAATGTTGGAAAAACTGTTTTTT

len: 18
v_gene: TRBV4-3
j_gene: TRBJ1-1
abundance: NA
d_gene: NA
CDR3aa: CASSQERGSARPNTEAFF
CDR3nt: TGCGCCAGCAGCCAAGAGAGAGGGTCGGCTCGACCGAACACTGAAGCTTTCTTT